These 10 T cell receptor beta chains were sequenced from one sample in a study of T cell changes during pregnancy in multiple sclerosis. Data came from immunoSEQ multiplex PCR; TCRdb stores just in-frame clones and leaves some out. The table has 55,000 to 65,000 clones, roughly 93% seen once; the top ten hold under 2%. The sample consisted of peripheral blood, taken after pregnancy. The receptors here all came from a female donor with multiple sclerosis, enrolled in a pregnancy study.

J is TRBJ2-2 and V is TRBV6-1; maybe TRBD2 (5 bases). Per germline, CDR1 MNHNS and CDR2 SASEGT. V shed 5 bases and J shed 2 bases, with 9 bases lying between them. The CDR3 covers 14 residues. The CDR3 loop reads CASSSDFNTGELFF. DNA for the CDR3: TGTGCCAGCAGTTCGGACTTCAACACCGGGGAGCTGTTTTTT.

The rearrangement joins TRBV30 to TRBJ2-7; TRBD1 aligns across 10 bases. With V trimmed by 5 bases and J by 2 bases, 0 bases remained unmatched. The germline V gene has CDR1 GTSNPN and CDR2 SVGIG (reference sequence). The CDR3 is 12 amino acids. The CDR3 here is CAWGQGAYEQYF. The CDR3 DNA is TGTGCCTGGGGACAGGGGGCCTACGAGCAGTACTTC.

This chain links TRBV14 with TRBJ2-7; D is perhaps TRBD1 (6 bases). This CDR3 comprises 13 residues. Germline values: CDR1 SGHDN, CDR2 FVKESK. Trimming pared 0 bases from V and 9 bases from J, leaving 12 bases between. The CDR3 reads CASSQDRGGTQYF. The CDR3 nucleotides read TGTGCCAGCAGCCAAGACAGGGGTGGAACGCAGTACTTC.

The chain uses TRBV4-2 and TRBJ2-1; 12 bases map to TRBD2. Germline-derived CDR1 and CDR2 are LGHNA and YNFKEQ. This CDR3 spans 15 amino acids. V dropped 1 base and J dropped 7; count of bases not matched to a gene: 2. The CDR3 spells CASSQGLAGGNEQFF. As DNA, the CDR3 is TGTGCCAGCAGCCAAGGGCTAGCGGGAGGGAATGAGCAGTTCTTC.

CDR3 coding DNA: TGTGCCAGCAGTGCGGACAGGCGCACAGATACGCAGTATTTT. Amino acid sequence: CASSADRRTDTQYF. The gene calls are TRBV2 and TRBJ2-3, with TRBD1 identical over 7 bases. The CDR3 runs 14 residues. CDR1 SNHLY and CDR2 FYNNEI come from the germline V gene. The V segment lost 4 bases and the J segment 1 base; nucleotides outside the gene matches: 2.

J is TRBJ1-4 and V is TRBV28; D uncertain. Trimming stripped 6 bases from V and 7 bases from J, with 15 bases between. Germline V CDR1 and CDR2: MDHEN, SYDVKM. The CDR3 is 14 residues long. CDR3 in DNA: TGTGCCAGCAGAAACCGGGAAAGATCTGAAAAACTGTTTTTT. Protein product: CASRNRERSEKLFF. Combining the CDR3 with reference TRBV28 and TRBJ1-4 gives the whole variable domain DVKVTQSSRYLVKRTGEKVFLECVQDMDHENMFWYRQDPGLGLRLIYFSYDVKMKEKGDIPEGYSVSREKKERFSLILESASTNQTSMYLCASRNRERSEKLFFGSGTQLSVL.

The count of this clone is one. The rearrangement joins TRBV21-1 to TRBJ2-1; the D call in the table, TRBD2, was not verified against the DNA. TRBV21-1 is an annotated pseudogene. This CDR3 is built from 18 residues. CDR3 protein: CASSKVGGLAGTYNEQFF. The CDR3 DNA follows: TGTGCCAGCAGCAAAGTGGGAGGTTTAGCGGGAACCTACAATGAGCAGTTCTTC.

The chain links TRBV29-1 to TRBJ1-2; 7 nucleotides agree with TRBD1. The CDR3 consists of 15 residues. V gave up 0 bases and J gave up 8 bases; unmatched junction bases: 12. CDR1 is SQVTM, CDR2 ANQGSEA, per germline. The CDR3 spells CSVEDITGASRGYTF. CDR3 coding DNA: TGCAGCGTTGAAGATATAACAGGGGCCTCAAGGGGCTACACCTTC.

The chain employs TRBV2 and TRBJ2-1; possibly TRBD2 for D (5 bases). CDR1 is SNHLY, CDR2 FYNNEI, per germline. V gave up 7 bases and J gave up 4 bases, with 11 bases separating them. The CDR3 is 13 residues long. The CDR3 DNA is TGTGCCAGCAAAGACCGGGATTACAATGAGCAGTTCTTC. It codes for CASKDRDYNEQFF.

CDR3 in amino acids: CASRIGLAGRLSSYEQYF. The CDR3 DNA reads TGTGCCAGCAGAATCGGACTAGCGGGAAGATTGAGCTCCTACGAGCAGTACTTC. This chain joins TRBV2 and TRBJ2-7; TRBD2 agrees at 12 bases. V lost 6 bases to trimming and J lost 0 bases; unmatched junction nucleotides: 12. This CDR3 is built from 18 residues. Germline lookup yields CDR1 SNHLY and CDR2 FYNNEI.